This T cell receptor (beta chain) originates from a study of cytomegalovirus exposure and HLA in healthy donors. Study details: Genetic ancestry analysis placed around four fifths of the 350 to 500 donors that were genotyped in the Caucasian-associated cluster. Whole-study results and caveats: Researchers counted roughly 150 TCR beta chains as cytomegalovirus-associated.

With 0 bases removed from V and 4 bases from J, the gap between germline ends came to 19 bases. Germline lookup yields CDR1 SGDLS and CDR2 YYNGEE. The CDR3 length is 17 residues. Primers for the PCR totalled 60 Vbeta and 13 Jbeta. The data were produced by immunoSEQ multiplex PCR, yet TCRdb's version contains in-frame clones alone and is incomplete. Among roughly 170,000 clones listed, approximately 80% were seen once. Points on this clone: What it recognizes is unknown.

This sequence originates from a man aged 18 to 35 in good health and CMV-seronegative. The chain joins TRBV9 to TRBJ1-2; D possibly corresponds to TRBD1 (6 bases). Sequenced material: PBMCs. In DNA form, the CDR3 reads TGTGCCAGCAGCGTAGGACAGGAGGCGTTTGGGTTCTATGGCTACACCTTC. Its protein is CASSVGQEAFGFYGYTF.